Presented here are 21 T cell receptor beta chains from one specimen sequenced in a study of blood T cell repertoires in COVID-19. The method was immunoSEQ multiplex PCR; TCRdb's version includes in-frame clones alone and lacks a portion of them. The sample has over 350,000 clones, around 86% seen once. Specimen: peripheral blood. The receptors here all came from a woman in her twenties or thirties with active or convalescent COVID-19.

This rearrangement joins TRBV25-1 to TRBJ1-2; D unclear. This CDR3 is built from 12 residues. V lost 5 bases to trimming and J lost 4 bases, with 8 bases between them. From germline, CDR1 is MGHDK and CDR2 SYGVNS. CDR3 bases: TGTGCCAGCAGTAATCCGGGCTATGGCTACACCTTC. Its protein is CASSNPGYGYTF.

This chain uses TRBV4-2 with TRBJ1-2; D may be TRBD1 (5 bases). CDR3 length: 12 residues. Deletions cut 3 bases from V and 8 bases from J, with 10 bases between. Germline assignment: CDR1 LGHNA and CDR2 YNFKEQ. The CDR3 loop reads CASSQDWGGYTF. Here the CDR3 DNA reads TGTGCCAGCAGCCAGGATTGGGGCGGCTACACCTTC.

This chain links TRBV19 with TRBJ1-2, with 9 nucleotides matching TRBD1. Trimming took 8 bases from V and 6 from J; bases not matched to a gene: 16. Germline V CDR1 and CDR2: LNHDA, SQIVND (reference sequence). This CDR3 comprises 16 residues. This CDR3 is CASGSLTTGGVDGYTF. CDR3 coding DNA: TGTGCCAGTGGGTCTTTAACGACAGGGGGTGTTGATGGCTACACCTTC.

This clone was counted between two and nine times. The rearrangement links TRBV5-1 to TRBJ1-1, with 7 bases that match TRBD1. Trimming at V came to 5 bases and at J to 1 base, leaving 5 bases not matched to a gene. CDR1 is SGHRS, CDR2 YFSETQ, per germline. The CDR3 has 14 amino acids. CDR3 sequence: CASRVGGGNTEAFF. In nucleotides, the CDR3 is TGCGCCAGCAGGGTAGGGGGCGGGAACACTGAAGCTTTCTTT.

The chain has TRBV4-1 and TRBJ2-7; 12 nucleotides agree with TRBD1. CDR1 is MGHRA and CDR2 is YSYEKL in the germline V gene. Trimming at V came to 4 bases and at J to 4 bases, leaving 8 bases not matched to a gene. The CDR3 spans 16 residues. CDR3 loop: CASSPVGTGGLYEQYF. The CDR3 DNA is TGCGCCAGCAGCCCAGTAGGGACAGGGGGCCTGTACGAGCAGTACTTC.

The V gene is TRBV30, the J gene TRBJ2-7; 9 bases align to TRBD1. In germline, CDR1 is GTSNPN, CDR2 SVGIG (reference sequence). The CDR3 consists of 14 residues. Trimming cost V 2 bases and J 2 bases; bases outside gene matches: 4. This CDR3 is CAWSPGQGPYEQYF. The CDR3 DNA sequence: TGTGCCTGGAGTCCGGGACAGGGTCCCTACGAGCAGTACTTC. The full variable domain, rest sourced from reference TRBV30 and TRBJ2-7, is SQTIHQWPATLVQPVGSPLSLECTVEGTSNPNLYWYRQAAGRGLQLLFYSVGIGQISSEVPQNLSASRPQDRQFILSSKKLLLSDSGFYLCAWSPGQGPYEQYFGPGTRLTVT.

As regards this clone: The same CDR3 arises from other DNA sequences in this sample as well. The chain recombines TRBV6-5 with TRBJ2-7; a possible D gene is TRBD1 (7 bases). The CDR3 is 15 amino acids. Germline loops: CDR1 MNHEY, CDR2 SVGAGI. V was pared by 2 bases and J by 2 bases, with 13 bases between. This CDR3 is CASSYKAGGTYEQYF. The CDR3 nucleotides are TGTGCCAGCAGTTACAAGGCAGGGGGGACCTACGAGCAGTACTTC.

The V and J genes are TRBV24-1 and TRBJ2-1; possibly TRBD1 for D (5 bases). The CDR3 sequence is 12 residues long. The V gene's germline CDR1 is KGHDR and CDR2 SFDVKD. The ends were cut back, 10 bases at V and 5 bases at J, with 11 bases in the middle. The DNA for the CDR3 is TGTGCCACGAGCAACAGGAACAATGAGCAGTTCTTC. Protein: CATSNRNNEQFF.

The genes are TRBV6-1 and TRBJ2-7, with 12 positions matching TRBD2. In germline, CDR1 is MNHNS, CDR2 SASEGT. V lost 5 bases and J lost 4; bases outside the gene matches: 6. CDR3 length: 15 amino acids. As DNA, the CDR3 is TGTGCCAGCAGTTTGACTAGCGGGGGATTTTACGAGCAGTACTTC. Protein: CASSLTSGGFYEQYF.

This sequence joins TRBV4-1 and TRBJ1-4, with D possibly being TRBD1 (6 bases). There are 14 residues in the CDR3. Germline V gene lookup returns CDR1 MGHRA and CDR2 YSYEKL. V lost 11 bases and J 0 bases, leaving 13 bases between the germline ends. Here the CDR3 DNA reads TGCGCCGCCGGTAGGGGGACAACTAATGAAAAACTGTTTTTT. It yields the protein CAAGRGTTNEKLFF.

The chain links TRBV18 to TRBJ2-1, with TRBD1 as a possible D gene (6 bases). Looked up from germline, CDR1 is KGHSH and CDR2 is LQKENI. Trimming stripped 3 bases from V and 2 bases from J, with 14 bases between. CDR3 length: 16 residues. CDR3 amino acids: CASSPGDTLTYNEQFF. As DNA, the CDR3 is TGTGCCAGCTCACCGGGGGACACCCTGACCTACAATGAGCAGTTCTTC.

The V call is TRBV10-2, the J call TRBJ1-5; D is uncertain. The germline gives CDR1 WSHSY, CDR2 SAAADI. Trimming cost V 3 bases and J 2 bases, with 8 bases left between them. The CDR3 consists of 14 residues. The CDR3 spells CASSEGRGNQPQHF. CDR3 in DNA: TGCGCCAGCAGTGAAGGGAGGGGCAATCAGCCCCAGCATTTT.

V and J are TRBV10-1 and TRBJ2-7, with a weak D call TRBD1 (5 bases). The CDR3 totals 13 residues. V lost 6 bases to trimming and J lost 0 bases, with 9 bases between them. The germline V gene has CDR1 WNHNN and CDR2 SYGVQD (reference sequence). The CDR3 region is CASSQGNSYEQYF. The CDR3 DNA reads TGCGCCAGCAGCCAGGGTAACTCCTACGAGCAGTACTTC.

The J gene is TRBJ2-1, the V gene TRBV24-1; D remains unclear. With 1 base removed from V and 2 bases from J, the gap between germline ends came to 23 bases. This CDR3 region has 20 residues. The germline gives CDR1 KGHDR, CDR2 SFDVKD. The CDR3 nucleotides read TGTGCCACCAGTGATTTTCACGATGCATTCAGGCCCATTGCCTACAATGAGCAGTTCTTC. Residues: CATSDFHDAFRPIAYNEQFF.

This rearrangement joins TRBV13 to TRBJ2-3; 9 nucleotides match TRBD2. The CDR3 is made up of 17 amino acids. The V segment lost 3 bases and the J segment 0 bases; nucleotides outside the gene matches: 7. Germline CDR1 is PRHDT and CDR2 is FYEKMQ (reference sequence). The CDR3 nucleotides are TGTGCCAGCAGCTTGGCTGGACTAGCGCGTAGCACAGATACGCAGTATTTT. Translation gives CASSLAGLARSTDTQYF.

This rearrangement joins TRBV5-1 to TRBJ2-1, with TRBD2 matching 7 bases. Germline V CDR1 and CDR2: SGHRS, YFSETQ. This CDR3 comprises 15 residues. With 0 bases clipped from V and 5 bases from J, the junction kept 5 bases outside the gene matches. The CDR3 region is CASSLAGGGHNEQFF. CDR3 sequence (DNA): TGCGCCAGCAGCTTGGCGGGGGGAGGCCACAATGAGCAGTTCTTC.

The chain uses TRBV6-1 and TRBJ2-7; 7 nucleotides agree with TRBD2. Germline CDR1 MNHNS, CDR2 SASEGT. J lost 5 bases, V lost 2 bases, and 12 bases had no gene match. This CDR3 has 16 residues. Here the CDR3 reads CASSESNRGSRNEQYF. The CDR3 DNA follows: TGTGCCAGCAGTGAAAGCAACCGCGGGAGTCGGAACGAGCAGTACTTC.

The chain is built from TRBV30 and TRBJ1-4, with TRBD1 matching over 10 bases. V trimming: 8 bases; J trimming: 6 bases; junction bases outside the gene matches: 9. The germline CDR1 and CDR2 sequences are GTSNPN and SVGIG (reference sequence). This CDR3 contains 14 residues. In nucleotides, the CDR3 is TGTGCCACTGCCCCCGGGACAGGGGATGAAAAACTGTTTTTT. This codes for CATAPGTGDEKLFF.

The V call is TRBV6-6, the J call TRBJ2-3; TRBD2 agrees at 9 bases. The length of the CDR3 is 16 residues. Germline CDR1 and CDR2: MNHNY and SVGAGI (reference sequence). V gave up 7 bases and J gave up 3 bases; unmatched junction bases: 11. This chain's CDR3 is CASTLTSGKGTDTQYF. CDR3 DNA: TGTGCCAGCACCCTGACTAGCGGCAAGGGTACAGATACGCAGTATTTT.

The CDR3, as DNA: TGTGCCAGCAGCGTAGCTACTGTGGGACTACCATACAATGAGCAGTTCTTC. Translation gives CASSVATVGLPYNEQFF. This chain connects TRBV9 to TRBJ2-1, with 7 bases lining up with TRBD2. This CDR3 is built from 17 residues. V lost 0 bases to trimming and J lost 4 bases; unmatched junction nucleotides: 10. Germline assignment: CDR1 SGDLS and CDR2 YYNGEE.

The chain uses TRBV5-1 and TRBJ2-3, with TRBD2 identical over 11 bases. The V and J ends lost 0 bases and 5 bases, in that order; junction bases with no gene match: 5. From germline, CDR1 is SGHRS and CDR2 YFSETQ. CDR3 length equals 16 residues. The chain's CDR3 is CASSLVAGGPQDTQYF. The CDR3 DNA follows: TGCGCCAGCAGCTTGGTAGCGGGGGGGCCTCAAGATACGCAGTATTTT.